This T cell receptor (beta chain) was sequenced for a study of T cell responses to AZD1222 COVID-19 vaccine. Trimming shortened V by 0 bases and J by 12 bases, and 12 bases separated the two germline ends. The CDR3 has 11 residues. CDR1 is DFQATT and CDR2 is SNEGSKA in the germline V gene (reference sequence). As for this clone: Antigen unknown.

Broader study findings: Females outnumbered males among donors, who were mostly white British; clonal diversity was possibly underestimated.

The method was immunoSEQ multiplex PCR; TCRdb's version includes in-frame clones alone and lacks a portion of them. Of about 130,000 clones in the sample, just under 95% were seen once. This chain uses TRBV20-1 with TRBJ2-7, with D possibly TRBD1 on 5 matching bases. The material was peripheral blood, obtained on day 0 of AZD1222 vaccination. This TCR was recovered from an adult in good health. CDR3: CSARDRAGLYF. CDR3 nucleotides: TGCAGTGCTAGAGATCGGGCAGGGCTGTACTTC.